This TCR beta chain was sequenced in a study of blood T cell repertoires in COVID-19. Study details: Spain, Italy and the United States supplied samples that represented acute and convalescent COVID-19.

Germline CDR1 reads KGHSH; CDR2 reads LQKENI. Trimming cost V 6 bases and J 6 bases, with 24 bases left between them. The CDR3 has 16 residues. Some clones are missing from TCRdb's copy, which holds only in-frame ones; the method was immunoSEQ multiplex PCR. This table holds more than 95,000 clones, 70% to 90% found once. The sample was peripheral blood. This sequence originates from a man aged 50 to 60 with acute or convalescent COVID-19. The V call is TRBV18, the J call TRBJ2-7, with D uncertain. CDR3 protein: CASSPGAILSRSEQYF. In DNA, the CDR3 is TGTGCCAGCTCCCCCGGTGCGATTCTTAGCCGGAGCGAGCAGTACTTC.